Included here is one T cell receptor (beta chain) sequence, with context. The sample is drawn from a study of cytotoxic CD8 clonotypes in ibrutinib-treated CLL. V gave up 0 bases and J gave up 0 bases; unmatched junction bases: 4. There are 15 residues in the CDR3. Germline V gene data show CDR1 as SQVTM and CDR2 as ANQGSEA. Target depth was 1 in 200,000 to 1 in 1 million T cells, about 10x per clonotype. Generated by immunoSEQ multiplex PCR, the TCRdb table keeps only in-frame clones and is missing some. The table shows approximately 80,000 clones, with 85% to 90% occurring only once. The material sequenced was PBMCs, taken before ibrutinib treatment. This receptor was taken from a human donor with chronic lymphocytic leukemia. The chain employs TRBV29-1 and TRBJ2-7, with 8 bases matching TRBD2. As DNA, the CDR3 is TGCAGCGTTGAAGATGGGGGACTAGGCTCCTACGAGCAGTACTTC. Its protein product is CSVEDGGLGSYEQYF.